These 26 T cell receptor beta chains share one sample of origin, sequenced in a study of cytomegalovirus exposure and HLA in healthy donors. It was with 60 Vbeta and 13 Jbeta primers that the PCR ran. Clones were sequenced by immunoSEQ multiplex PCR, and TCRdb holds only the in-frame ones, with some missing. The sample shows hundreds of thousands of clones, approximately 80% of them seen only once. Sequenced: PBMCs. Receptors were obtained from a male donor in good health and CMV-seronegative.

This chain connects TRBV5-1 to TRBJ2-5; 7 bases map to TRBD1. From germline, CDR1 is SGHRS and CDR2 YFSETQ. CDR3 size: 14 residues. The V and J ends lost 7 bases and 6 bases, in that order; junction bases with no gene match: 12. The DNA for the CDR3 is TGCGCCAGCGGGTTCGGGGACAGTGAAAAGACCCAGTACTTC. This sequence encodes CASGFGDSEKTQYF.

The chain joins TRBV28 to TRBJ1-5, with D perhaps matching TRBD1 (5 bases). V was trimmed by 6 bases and J by 0 bases, leaving 15 bases between them. The CDR3 is 16 residues long. Germline assignment: CDR1 MDHEN and CDR2 SYDVKM. The CDR3 loop reads CASRALSGYSNQPQHF. In nucleotides, the CDR3 is TGTGCCAGCAGGGCCCTCTCAGGGTATAGCAATCAGCCCCAGCATTTT. Together with reference TRBV28 and TRBJ1-5, the CDR3 gives the full variable domain: DVKVTQSSRYLVKRTGEKVFLECVQDMDHENMFWYRQDPGLGLRLIYFSYDVKMKEKGDIPEGYSVSREKKERFSLILESASTNQTSMYLCASRALSGYSNQPQHFGDGTRLSIL.

The chain links TRBV6-5 to TRBJ1-6; TRBD1 matches 7 bases. CDR3 length: 13 residues. Germline CDR1 is MNHEY and CDR2 is SVGAGI. After removal of 2 bases from V and 10 bases from J, the junction contained 2 bases not matched to a gene. Here the CDR3 DNA reads TGTGCCAGCAGTTACCAGGGGGAATCACCCCTCCACTTT. Residues: CASSYQGESPLHF.

The V call is TRBV21-1, the J call TRBJ1-2; the table names TRBD1, a call not compared with the DNA. TRBV21-1 is a listed pseudogene. CDR3 size: 15 residues. The CDR3 spells CASSKRDRDDYGYTF. CDR3 sequence (DNA): TGTGCCAGCAGCAAGAGGGACAGGGATGATTATGGCTACACCTTC.

The chain combines TRBV19 with TRBJ2-3, with D possibly TRBD1 on 6 matching bases. CDR1 is LNHDA and CDR2 is SQIVND in the germline V gene (reference sequence). The CDR3 is 11 amino acids. V was cut by 10 bases and J by 6 bases, with 11 bases left in between. CDR3 protein: CATTGWDTQYF. The CDR3 DNA sequence: TGTGCCACCACAGGGTGGGATACGCAGTATTTT.

The V gene is TRBV7-9, the J gene TRBJ1-1, with 7 bases matching TRBD1. After removal of 5 bases from V and 0 bases from J, the junction contained 6 bases not matched to a gene. The germline V gene has CDR1 SEHNR and CDR2 FQNEAQ (reference sequence). The CDR3 length is 15 residues. In DNA, the CDR3 is TGTGCCAGCAGCGAAAGGACAGGAGTGAACACTGAAGCTTTCTTT. Translation gives CASSERTGVNTEAFF.

This chain joins TRBV2 and TRBJ1-5, with D uncertain. Trimming shortened V by 4 bases and J by 0 bases, and 22 bases separated the two germline ends. The CDR3 covers 19 residues. CDR1 is SNHLY, CDR2 FYNNEI, per germline. CDR3 coding DNA: TGTGCCAGCAGTGGATTGGTGGAGGGAGGCCTTTATAGCAATCAGCCCCAGCATTTT. Translation gives CASSGLVEGGLYSNQPQHF.

V usage is TRBV18 and J usage is TRBJ1-2, with D hard to call. Looked up from germline, CDR1 is KGHSH and CDR2 is LQKENI. The CDR3 extends over 11 amino acids. V was cut by 4 bases and J by 8 bases, with 8 bases left in between. CDR3 DNA: TGTGCCAGCTCACTCGGTTGGGGCTACACCTTC. This sequence encodes CASSLGWGYTF.

This clone appeared once. This chain joins TRBV19 and TRBJ2-7; D is ambiguous. CDR3 size: 15 residues. Germline CDR1 and CDR2: LNHDA and SQIVND (reference sequence). Deletions cut 1 base from V and 0 bases from J, with 10 bases between. CDR3 residues: CASSIVGLSSYEQYF. CDR3 bases: TGTGCCAGTAGTATAGTTGGGCTTTCCTCCTACGAGCAGTACTTC.

This clone was counted between two and nine times. The V call is TRBV5-1, the J call TRBJ2-3; D unresolved. In germline, CDR1 is SGHRS, CDR2 YFSETQ. This CDR3 comprises 14 residues. Trimming removed 1 base from V and 2 bases from J, with 8 bases in between. The CDR3 coding sequence is TGCGCCAGCAGCTTGCAGGAACACACAGATACGCAGTATTTT. This translates into CASSLQEHTDTQYF.

The chain carries TRBV7-8 and TRBJ2-1; weak D call: TRBD1 (6 bases). The V gene's germline CDR1 is SGHVS and CDR2 FQNEAQ. This CDR3 spans 14 amino acids. V lost 5 bases and J 3 bases, leaving 11 bases between the germline ends. CDR3 nucleotide sequence: TGTGCCAGCAGCCCACGGGACATCTACAATGAGCAGTTCTTC. Translated, it gives CASSPRDIYNEQFF.

This sequence joins TRBV9 and TRBJ2-1; 15 nucleotides match TRBD2. Per germline, CDR1 SGDLS and CDR2 YYNGEE. V lost 0 bases, J lost 6 bases, and 7 bases stayed unmatched. This CDR3 has 18 residues. CDR3 sequence: CASSVVGWTSGRANEQFF. The DNA of the CDR3 is TGTGCCAGCAGCGTAGTTGGGTGGACTAGCGGGAGGGCCAATGAGCAGTTCTTC.

In the case of this clone: This sample includes further DNA sequences coding for the same CDR3. This chain joins TRBV27 and TRBJ2-7, with 8 bases that match TRBD2. The V and J ends lost 6 bases and 3 bases, in that order; junction bases with no gene match: 10. Germline loops: CDR1 MNHEY, CDR2 SMNVEV (reference sequence). The CDR3 is 15 residues long. The CDR3 DNA is TGTGCCAGCAGCCTTCTCGAGGCGGGAGGCTACGAGCAGTACTTC. Translating gives CASSLLEAGGYEQYF.

Comment on this clone: The junction shows a germline mismatch at one end, possibly a read error. This sequence joins TRBV7-9 and TRBJ2-1; D gene unclear. The CDR3 has 12 residues. The germline gives CDR1 SEHNR, CDR2 FQNEAQ (reference sequence). The CDR3 loop is CSSSLGDNEQFF. Here the CDR3 DNA reads TGTTCCAGCAGCTTAGGAGACAATGAGCAGTTCTTC.

This clone was observed a single time. The chain recombines TRBV6-1 with TRBJ1-2; no firm D call. Germline CDR1 and CDR2: MNHNS and SASEGT. CDR3 size: 13 residues. V was shortened by 5 bases and J by 6 bases, with 13 bases between the two germline ends. CDR3 residues: CASSQTQRNGYTF. The DNA for the CDR3 is TGTGCCAGCAGTCAGACACAAAGGAATGGCTACACCTTC.

CDR3 amino acids: CASSSPTREQYF. In DNA form, the CDR3 reads TGTGCCAGCAGTTCCCCTACGAGGGAACAGTACTTC. This chain connects TRBV6-5 to TRBJ2-7; tentatively, D is TRBD2 (5 bases). Trimming removed 4 bases from V and 10 bases from J, with 14 bases in between. Germline loops: CDR1 MNHEY, CDR2 SVGAGI. This CDR3 is built from 12 residues.

V usage is TRBV5-8 and J usage is TRBJ1-3; D is possibly TRBD1 (5 bases). The germline CDR1 and CDR2 sequences are SGHTS and YDEGEE. The CDR3 contains 14 residues. V was cut by 5 bases and J by 0 bases, with 9 bases left in between. The CDR3 loop is CASRQGASGNTIYF. CDR3 DNA sequence: TGTGCCAGCAGACAAGGGGCCTCTGGAAACACCATATATTTT.

The chain combines TRBV9 with TRBJ1-3, with unresolved D. V was trimmed by 3 bases and J by 8 bases, leaving 9 bases between them. Germline V gene sequence: CDR1 SGDLS, CDR2 YYNGEE. The CDR3 loop spans 12 amino acids. DNA for the CDR3: TGTGCCAGCAGCGGACTGCGAGACACCATATATTTT. Protein product: CASSGLRDTIYF.

The genes are TRBV11-3 and TRBJ2-7; D is perhaps TRBD1 (6 bases). With 4 bases removed from V and 6 bases from J, the gap between germline ends came to 16 bases. From germline, CDR1 is SGHNT and CDR2 YENEEA. The CDR3 runs to 14 residues. The CDR3 is CASSSRAGVSEQYF. The CDR3 DNA sequence: TGTGCCAGCAGCTCCCGCGCAGGGGTGAGCGAGCAGTACTTC.

The chain combines TRBV27 with TRBJ2-1, with 15 bases fitting TRBD2. The length of the CDR3 is 19 residues. Germline values: CDR1 MNHEY, CDR2 SMNVEV (reference sequence). Trimming at V came to 3 bases and at J to 8 bases, leaving 14 bases not matched to a gene. The CDR3 DNA follows: TGTGCCAGCAGTTTCCGTATTCGGACTAGCGGGAGGGCAATAGATGAGCAGTTCTTC. Its translation is CASSFRIRTSGRAIDEQFF.

The chain has TRBV18 and TRBJ2-7; 9 bases match TRBD1. The germline gives CDR1 KGHSH, CDR2 LQKENI. This CDR3 comprises 17 residues. The junction had 16 bases not matched to a gene; V was cut back by 4 bases and J by 6 bases. The CDR3 nucleotides are TGTGCCAGCTCACGGGGAGTGCCCGGGACAGGGACCCGCGAGCAGTACTTC. Its translation is CASSRGVPGTGTREQYF.

The V call is TRBV9, the J call TRBJ1-3; 8 bases agree with TRBD1. The CDR3 totals 15 residues. Unmatched junction bases numbered 2, after V lost 3 bases and J lost 0 bases. Germline values: CDR1 SGDLS, CDR2 YYNGEE. CDR3 DNA: TGTGCCAGCAGCGCCGACAGGGGCTCTGGAAACACCATATATTTT. Amino acids: CASSADRGSGNTIYF.

The chain couples TRBV4-2 to TRBJ2-3; 7 nucleotides align to TRBD2. Germline V CDR1 and CDR2: LGHNA, YNFKEQ. The CDR3 runs 16 residues. With 0 bases clipped from V and 1 base from J, the junction kept 4 bases outside the gene matches. The CDR3, as DNA: TGTGCCAGCAGCCAAGATCTCAGCGGGGGCACAGATACGCAGTATTTT. Protein product: CASSQDLSGGTDTQYF.

This clone was counted ten times or more. The chain recombines TRBV6-1 with TRBJ2-3; TRBD2 agrees at 10 bases. Germline lookup yields CDR1 MNHNS and CDR2 SASEGT. V was clipped by 2 bases and J by 4 bases; unmatched bases: 3. This CDR3 is built from 15 residues. The CDR3 loop is CASSERAGGPDTQYF. The CDR3 DNA is TGTGCCAGCAGTGAAAGAGCGGGAGGGCCAGATACGCAGTATTTT.

The chain combines TRBV5-1 with TRBJ2-3; 9 bases line up with TRBD2. The CDR3 is 14 residues long. CDR1 is SGHRS and CDR2 is YFSETQ in the germline V gene. Germline trimming cut 2 bases from V and 5 bases from J; bases unmatched to any gene: 3. CDR3 sequence (DNA): TGCGCCAGCAGCTTAGCGGGAGGAGGAGATACGCAGTATTTT. Encoded protein: CASSLAGGGDTQYF.

This clone was recorded only once. The chain has TRBV7-2 and TRBJ2-2, with TRBD1 as a possible D gene (6 bases). Germline V gene data show CDR1 as SGHTA and CDR2 as FQGNSA. V was shortened by 7 bases and J by 9 bases, with 21 bases between the two germline ends. The length of the CDR3 is 15 residues. CDR3 nucleotides: TGTGCCAGCATGCCCATAAGGACAGACGGAAGGGAGCTGTTTTTT. Encoded protein: CASMPIRTDGRELFF.